The 27 T cell receptor beta chains in this list originate from one sample, sequenced in a study of cytomegalovirus exposure and HLA in healthy donors. The primer mix had 60 Vbeta and 13 Jbeta primers. Produced via immunoSEQ multiplex PCR; TCRdb's table is partial and in-frame only. Of roughly 220,000 clones in the sample, 82% were seen once. Sequences were obtained from PBMCs. The receptors derive from a woman aged 35 to 49 in good health and CMV-seronegative.

The chain links TRBV30 to TRBJ1-5, with 8 nucleotides matching TRBD1. The CDR3 covers 13 residues. CDR1 and CDR2 (germline): GTSNPN, SVGIG (reference sequence). Trimming cost V 0 bases and J 6 bases; bases outside gene matches: 1. CDR3 protein: CAWSVGQGQPQHF. The CDR3 bases are TGTGCCTGGAGTGTAGGACAGGGTCAGCCCCAGCATTTT. Full variable domain (rest looked up from reference TRBV30 and TRBJ1-5): SQTIHQWPATLVQPVGSPLSLECTVEGTSNPNLYWYRQAAGRGLQLLFYSVGIGQISSEVPQNLSASRPQDRQFILSSKKLLLSDSGFYLCAWSVGQGQPQHFGDGTRLSIL.

The chain links TRBV5-1 to TRBJ2-2; perhaps TRBD1 as D (6 bases). The CDR3 consists of 18 residues. V lost 0 bases to trimming and J lost 0 bases, with 15 bases between them. Germline V lookup: CDR1 SGHRS, CDR2 YFSETQ. CDR3 residues: CASSLDPMRGTNTGELFF. The CDR3 bases are TGCGCCAGCAGCTTGGATCCCATGAGGGGGACGAACACCGGGGAGCTGTTTTTT.

The rearrangement uses TRBV9 and TRBJ2-1, with TRBD1 matching over 7 bases. CDR3 size: 14 residues. The V gene end was trimmed by 1 base and the J gene end by 6 bases; junction bases not matched to a gene: 4. From germline, CDR1 is SGDLS and CDR2 YYNGEE. The CDR3 loop reads CASSVSGTVNEQFF. The DNA of the CDR3 is TGTGCCAGCAGCGTATCCGGGACAGTCAATGAGCAGTTCTTC.

J is TRBJ2-1 and V is TRBV7-3, with 12 nucleotides matching TRBD2. The trim removed 1 base at V and 7 bases at J, leaving 5 bases unmatched. The CDR3 extends over 16 amino acids. Germline V gene sequence: CDR1 SGHTA, CDR2 FQGTGA. The CDR3 DNA is TGTGCCAGCAGCTTAAACCTAGCGGGAGGGGCGAATGAGCAGTTCTTC. It yields the protein CASSLNLAGGANEQFF.

The J gene is TRBJ2-7, the V gene TRBV11-2; 9 bases are a match to TRBD2. This CDR3 contains 14 residues. V was pared by 5 bases and J by 2 bases, with 4 bases of the junction left unmatched. Germline CDR1 and CDR2: SGHAT and FQNNGV. The CDR3 loop is CASSPASGAYEQYF. CDR3 DNA sequence: TGTGCCAGCAGCCCCGCTAGCGGGGCCTACGAGCAGTACTTC.

The chain couples TRBV29-1 to TRBJ1-2, with 8 bases identical to TRBD1. The CDR3 loop spans 14 amino acids. Trimming removed 6 bases from V and 0 bases from J; junction bases left unmatched: 6. Germline lookup yields CDR1 SQVTM and CDR2 ANQGSEA. CDR3 sequence reads: CSVETGGPNYGYTF. CDR3 DNA sequence: TGCAGCGTAGAAACAGGGGGGCCTAACTATGGCTACACCTTC.

The CDR3 region is CAIRGGALHEQYF. CDR3 bases: TGTGCCATCAGGGGGGGAGCGTTACACGAGCAGTACTTC. The chain carries TRBV10-3 and TRBJ2-7; D is possibly TRBD2 (6 bases). CDR1 and CDR2 from the germline V gene are ENHRY and SYGVKD. The CDR3 sequence is 13 residues long. V was shortened by 6 bases and J by 5 bases, with 14 bases between the two germline ends.

This chain joins TRBV10-3 and TRBJ2-7; possibly TRBD2 for D (5 bases). Germline CDR1 is ENHRY and CDR2 is SYGVKD. This CDR3 region has 13 residues. Trimming cost V 5 bases and J 5 bases, with 13 bases left between them. The CDR3 protein is CAISKAELDEQYF. Here the CDR3 DNA reads TGTGCCATCAGTAAAGCGGAACTCGACGAGCAGTACTTC.

The rearrangement links TRBV28 to TRBJ1-2; 8 bases fit TRBD1. The V and J ends lost 5 bases and 9 bases, in that order; junction bases with no gene match: 8. CDR1 MDHEN and CDR2 SYDVKM come from the germline V gene. The CDR3 contains 13 residues. The CDR3 here is CASSPRGRTRYTF. The CDR3 nucleotides are TGTGCCAGCAGTCCCAGGGGGCGCACTCGCTACACCTTC.

Remarks on this clone: Sequence at one end of the junction differs from germline and may be a read error. The chain is built from TRBV5-5 and TRBJ1-2, with 8 bases fitting TRBD1. The CDR3 is 13 residues long. Germline V gene sequence: CDR1 SGHKS, CDR2 YYEKEE (reference sequence). In nucleotides, the CDR3 is TGTGCCAGCAGCTTGAGTTGGCAGGGGGCCTTCCTCTTC. Translating gives CASSLSWQGAFLF. The complete variable domain, with remaining parts taken from reference TRBV5-5 and TRBJ1-2, reads DAGVTQSPTHLIKTRGQQVTLRCSPISGHKSVSWYQQVLGQGPQFIFQYYEKEERGRGNFPDRFSARQFPNYSSELNVNALLLGDSALYLCASSLSWQGAFLFGSGTRLTVV.

This chain uses TRBV19 with TRBJ2-7; 7 bases line up with TRBD1. V lost 3 bases to trimming and J lost 4 bases; unmatched junction nucleotides: 6. Per the germline V gene, CDR1 is LNHDA and CDR2 is SQIVND (reference sequence). This CDR3 is built from 14 residues. CDR3 in DNA: TGTGCCAGTAGTATCACGACAGGGAGATACGAGCAGTACTTC. It codes for CASSITTGRYEQYF.

This chain joins TRBV28 and TRBJ1-3, with D tentatively TRBD1 (5 bases). The CDR3 totals 17 residues. The V end was cut by 4 bases, the J end by 0 bases, with 16 bases between. The germline CDR1 and CDR2 sequences are MDHEN and SYDVKM. CDR3: CASSSPSEGVSGNTIYF. In nucleotides, the CDR3 is TGTGCCAGCAGTTCCCCTTCCGAAGGGGTCTCTGGAAACACCATATATTTT.

This clone was seen just once. The chain joins TRBV27 to TRBJ2-7, with TRBD2 matching over 7 bases. The CDR3 runs to 16 residues. V gave up 3 bases and J gave up 0 bases; unmatched junction bases: 8. Germline V gene data show CDR1 as MNHEY and CDR2 as SMNVEV (reference sequence). The CDR3 sequence: CASSLSGGWSSYEQYF. The CDR3 coding sequence is TGTGCCAGCAGTTTGTCCGGGGGGTGGAGCTCCTACGAGCAGTACTTC.

The chain carries TRBV28 and TRBJ1-5; 8 bases match TRBD1. V was clipped by 6 bases and J by 7 bases; unmatched bases: 17. Germline V gene lookup returns CDR1 MDHEN and CDR2 SYDVKM. This CDR3 contains 17 residues. The CDR3, as DNA: TGTGCCAGCAGACCAGTTGGGGCAGGGGGCAGGGAGCAGCCCCAGCATTTT. It yields the protein CASRPVGAGGREQPQHF.

CDR3 nucleotides: TGTGCCAGCAGTTTAGTAGCGGGAGGGTACAATGAGCAGTTCTTC. Translation gives CASSLVAGGYNEQFF. The rearrangement links TRBV25-1 to TRBJ2-1; 11 nucleotides align to TRBD2. CDR3 length: 15 amino acids. Germline V gene sequence: CDR1 MGHDK, CDR2 SYGVNS. Trimming took 5 bases from V and 4 from J; bases not matched to a gene: 4.

This clone turned up a few times. V gene TRBV11-2 combines with J gene TRBJ2-1; 7 bases agree with TRBD2. Per the germline V gene, CDR1 is SGHAT and CDR2 is FQNNGV. CDR3 length: 13 amino acids. Trimming took 10 bases from V and 4 from J; bases not matched to a gene: 7. CDR3 protein: CAIRTRSYNEQFF. The CDR3 DNA follows: TGTGCCATTCGGACTAGATCTTACAATGAGCAGTTCTTC. Using reference TRBV11-2 and TRBJ2-1 for the parts outside the CDR3, the full variable domain is EAGVAQSPRYKIIEKRQSVAFWCNPISGHATLYWYQQILGQGPKLLIQFQNNGVVDDSQLPKDRFSAERLKGVDSTLKIQPAKLEDSAVYLCAIRTRSYNEQFFGPGTRLTVL.

The gene calls are TRBV15 and TRBJ2-3; 7 nucleotides agree with TRBD1. V lost 5 bases to trimming and J lost 2 bases; unmatched junction nucleotides: 13. There are 17 residues in the CDR3. In germline, CDR1 is LNHNV, CDR2 YYDKDF (reference sequence). As DNA, the CDR3 is TGTGCCACCAGCGACAGACAGGGCCTTCCATACACAGATACGCAGTATTTT. This codes for CATSDRQGLPYTDTQYF. Filled out from reference TRBV15 and TRBJ2-3, the complete variable domain reads DAMVIQNPRYQVTQFGKPVTLSCSQTLNHNVMYWYQQKSSQAPKLLFHYYDKDFNNEADTPDNFQSRRPNTSFCFLDIRSPGLGDTAMYLCATSDRQGLPYTDTQYFGPGTRLTVL.

This chain joins TRBV6-5 and TRBJ1-1; D not certain. Germline V gene data show CDR1 as MNHEY and CDR2 as SVGAGI. This CDR3 contains 13 residues. Trimming cost V 2 bases and J 9 bases, with 13 bases left between them. The DNA of the CDR3 is TGTGCCAGCAGTTACATCTATGGAGGTAAAGCTTTCTTT. It is translated as CASSYIYGGKAFF.

The chain employs TRBV27 and TRBJ2-1, with D perhaps TRBD2 (6 bases). The length of the CDR3 is 17 residues. The V end lost 5 bases, the J end lost 5 bases, and 22 bases lay between the germline ends. Germline CDR1 and CDR2: MNHEY and SMNVEV (reference sequence). The CDR3 loop is CASSPLSRDQPHNEQFF. The CDR3 DNA sequence: TGTGCCAGCAGTCCCTTATCGCGGGACCAACCTCACAATGAGCAGTTCTTC.

The chain couples TRBV18 to TRBJ1-1; D not resolved. The CDR3 has 14 amino acids. In germline, CDR1 is KGHSH, CDR2 LQKENI. Trimming pared 3 bases from V and 10 bases from J, leaving 18 bases between. Written as DNA, the CDR3 is TGTGCCAGCTCACCCGGCGACTATCAGGACCGAGCTTTCTTT. The encoded protein is CASSPGDYQDRAFF.

This clone occurred a few times. This sequence joins TRBV6-1 and TRBJ2-1; D is undetermined. Germline V CDR1 and CDR2: MNHNS, SASEGT. There are 14 residues in the CDR3. V dropped 3 bases and J dropped 1 base, with 7 bases sitting between them. Here the CDR3 DNA reads TGTGCCAGCAGTGAGATGAGTTCCTACAATGAGCAGTTCTTC. Translating it yields CASSEMSSYNEQFF.

The chain carries TRBV5-6 and TRBJ1-3; D is possibly TRBD1 (5 bases). This CDR3 has 14 amino acids. Looked up from germline, CDR1 is SGHDT and CDR2 is YYEEEE. Trimming removed 3 bases at V and 4 bases at J, with 11 bases between. CDR3 region: CASSSGTFGNTIYF. In DNA form, the CDR3 reads TGTGCCAGCAGCTCCGGGACTTTCGGAAACACCATATATTTT.

The genes are TRBV27 and TRBJ2-1; 12 bases match TRBD2. Germline V lookup: CDR1 MNHEY, CDR2 SMNVEV (reference sequence). J lost 2 bases, V lost 7 bases, and 3 bases had no gene match. The CDR3 loop spans 15 amino acids. The CDR3 bases are TGTGCCAGCATTAGACTAGCGGGAGCCTACAATGAGCAGTTCTTC. It encodes CASIRLAGAYNEQFF.

This sequence joins TRBV5-1 and TRBJ1-2; 10 positions match TRBD1. V lost 4 bases, J lost 4 bases, and 7 bases stayed unmatched. Germline CDR1 is SGHRS and CDR2 is YFSETQ. This CDR3 comprises 15 residues. The CDR3 is CASSTDRGRSYGYTF. The CDR3 nucleotides read TGCGCCAGCAGCACCGACAGGGGGCGATCCTATGGCTACACCTTC.

The V gene is TRBV27, the J gene TRBJ1-1; D ambiguous. CDR3 length: 13 amino acids. Looked up from germline, CDR1 is MNHEY and CDR2 is SMNVEV (reference sequence). Trimming stripped 5 bases from V and 5 bases from J, with 12 bases between. CDR3: CASSLTTGTEAFF. DNA of the CDR3: TGTGCCAGCAGTCTCACGACCGGGACTGAAGCTTTCTTT.

The rearrangement uses TRBV6-6 and TRBJ2-2; TRBD2 aligns across 7 bases. The germline V gene encodes CDR1 MNHNY and CDR2 SVGAGI (reference sequence). J was trimmed by 4 bases and V by 2 bases; bases with no gene match: 4. CDR3 length: 15 amino acids. In DNA form, the CDR3 reads TGTGCCAGCAGTTACGGGGCTAGCGGCACCGGGGAGCTGTTTTTT. This sequence encodes CASSYGASGTGELFF.

V and J are TRBV11-2 and TRBJ2-1; 9 bases line up with TRBD2. Trimming at V came to 5 bases and at J to 5 bases, leaving 10 bases not matched to a gene. Per germline, CDR1 SGHAT and CDR2 FQNNGV. The CDR3 has 16 residues. CDR3 in DNA: TGTGCCAGCAGCCCATTAGCGGGAGCGGCCCACAATGAGCAGTTCTTC. This codes for CASSPLAGAAHNEQFF. The full variable domain, in which reference TRBV11-2 and TRBJ2-1 provide the parts outside the CDR3, is EAGVAQSPRYKIIEKRQSVAFWCNPISGHATLYWYQQILGQGPKLLIQFQNNGVVDDSQLPKDRFSAERLKGVDSTLKIQPAKLEDSAVYLCASSPLAGAAHNEQFFGPGTRLTVL.